The 15 T cell receptor beta chains below were found in one sample sequenced in a study of blood T cell repertoires in COVID-19. TCRdb's copy holds only in-frame clones and misses some; the assay was immunoSEQ multiplex PCR. The data show around 160,000 clones, with around 87% seen just once and approximately 6.1% held by the top ten. The sequencing input was peripheral blood. Receptors originate from a man of 80 years or more with acute or convalescent COVID-19.

The CDR3 coding sequence is TGTGCCAGCAGTGGGGAGGAGAATCAGCCCCAGCATTTT. Encoded protein: CASSGEENQPQHF. The V gene is TRBV2, the J gene TRBJ1-5; D not resolved. V lost 4 bases and J lost 4, with 8 bases in between. This CDR3 is 13 amino acids long. Germline loops: CDR1 SNHLY, CDR2 FYNNEI.

The CDR3, as DNA: TGTGCCAGCTCACCCACAGCTCAAGAGACCCAGTACTTC. It specifies CASSPTAQETQYF. The chain employs TRBV18 and TRBJ2-5; D remains ambiguous. V shed 3 bases and J shed 2 bases, with 7 bases lying between them. The CDR3 runs to 13 residues. Germline CDR1 is KGHSH and CDR2 is LQKENI.

The J gene is TRBJ2-7, the V gene TRBV7-8, with 7 bases aligning to TRBD1. Trimming removed 3 bases from V and 3 bases from J; junction bases left unmatched: 5. In germline, CDR1 is SGHVS, CDR2 FQNEAQ. The CDR3 consists of 14 residues. CDR3 coding DNA: TGTGCCAGCAGCTTGCAGGGACAGAACTACGAGCAGTACTTC. This encodes CASSLQGQNYEQYF. The variable domain in full, completed from reference TRBV7-8 and TRBJ2-7, reads GAGVSQSPRYKVAKRGQDVALRCDPISGHVSLFWYQQALGQGPEFLTYFQNEAQLDKSGLPSDRFFAERPEGSVSTLKIQRTQQEDSAVYLCASSLQGQNYEQYFGPGTRLTVT.

V gene TRBV7-7 combines with J gene TRBJ2-7, with 13 bases that match TRBD2. Per germline, CDR1 SSHAT and CDR2 FNYEAQ (reference sequence). Trimming removed 5 bases from V and 6 bases from J; junction bases left unmatched: 7. The CDR3 extends over 15 amino acids. CDR3 protein: CASSPGLAGIGEQYF. CDR3 bases: TGTGCCAGCAGCCCGGGACTAGCGGGGATCGGCGAGCAGTACTTC. Together with reference TRBV7-7 and TRBJ2-7, the CDR3 gives the full variable domain: GAGVSQSPRYKVTKRGQDVTLRCDPISSHATLYWYQQALGQGPEFLTYFNYEAQPDKSGLPSDRFSAERPEGSISTLTIQRTEQRDSAMYRCASSPGLAGIGEQYFGPGTRLTVT.

CDR3 region: CASSQDRLAGGQYF. CDR3 nucleotide sequence: TGTGCCAGCAGCCAAGATCGGCTAGCGGGGGGGCAGTACTTC. The V and J genes are TRBV3-1 (or the pseudogene TRBV3-2) and TRBJ2-4, with 12 bases identical to TRBD2. The germline V gene has CDR1 LGHDT and CDR2 YNNKEL (reference sequence). Trimming removed 0 bases from V and 13 bases from J; junction bases left unmatched: 4. CDR3 size: 14 residues.

V gene TRBV4-1 combines with J gene TRBJ2-1, with a tentative D call TRBD2 (6 bases). Germline CDR1 is MGHRA and CDR2 is YSYEKL. Trimming stripped 1 base from V and 5 bases from J, with 12 bases between. The CDR3 has 15 residues. The CDR3 reads CASSQAIAAHNEQFF. CDR3 nucleotide sequence: TGCGCCAGCAGCCAAGCGATAGCGGCGCACAATGAGCAGTTCTTC.

The J gene is TRBJ2-5, the V gene TRBV5-1; D not certain. V shed 0 bases and J shed 5 bases, with 5 bases lying between them. The CDR3 runs to 12 residues. In germline, CDR1 is SGHRS, CDR2 YFSETQ. The CDR3: CASSLGSETQYF. The CDR3 DNA reads as TGCGCCAGCAGCTTGGGTAGCGAGACCCAGTACTTC. Drawing the rest from reference TRBV5-1 and TRBJ2-5, the complete variable domain is KAGVTQTPRYLIKTRGQQVTLSCSPISGHRSVSWYQQTPGQGLQFLFEYFSETQRNKGNFPGRFSGRQFSNSRSEMNVSTLELGDSALYLCASSLGSETQYFGPGTRLLVL.

The rearrangement links TRBV11-1 to TRBJ2-1, with D possibly matching TRBD2 (5 bases). V was clipped by 0 bases and J by 0 bases, with 9 bases between them. Germline V CDR1 and CDR2: SGHAT, FQDESV (reference sequence). This CDR3 is built from 16 residues. The CDR3 spells CASSLALASSYNEQFF. The CDR3 DNA follows: TGTGCCAGCAGCTTAGCGCTAGCCTCCTCCTACAATGAGCAGTTCTTC.

V is TRBV5-1 and J is TRBJ2-5; 7 nucleotides align to TRBD1. The CDR3 runs 15 residues. The J segment lost 5 bases and the V segment lost 4 bases, leaving 11 bases of the junction unmatched. Germline CDR1 and CDR2: SGHRS and YFSETQ. The CDR3 region is CASSGTRGSPETQYF. The DNA of the CDR3 is TGCGCCAGCAGCGGAACCAGGGGGTCTCCGGAGACCCAGTACTTC.

The genes are TRBV5-6 and TRBJ2-3; TRBD1 is a possible D gene (5 bases). V was cut by 10 bases and J by 4 bases, with 19 bases left in between. The germline CDR1 and CDR2 sequences are SGHDT and YYEEEE. The length of the CDR3 is 14 residues. Here the CDR3 reads CAGSRVRGADTQYF. The CDR3 DNA follows: TGTGCCGGCTCTCGGGTAAGGGGCGCAGATACGCAGTATTTT.

Here the CDR3 DNA reads TGCGCCAGCAGCTGGGGGGGCTCCTACAATGAGCAGTTCTTC. Translation gives CASSWGGSYNEQFF. This sequence joins TRBV5-1 and TRBJ2-1; 7 nucleotides line up with TRBD2. The CDR3 has 14 residues. Germline loops: CDR1 SGHRS, CDR2 YFSETQ. V dropped 3 bases and J dropped 0; count of bases not matched to a gene: 0.

CDR3 coding DNA: TGCAGTGCTTTCCCCTCGGAGACCCAGTACTTC. Protein: CSAFPSETQYF. V is TRBV20-1 and J is TRBJ2-5, with D unresolved. The V and J ends lost 5 bases and 5 bases respectively, with 9 bases between them. Germline V gene data show CDR1 as DFQATT and CDR2 as SNEGSKA (reference sequence). This CDR3 has 11 amino acids.

The chain uses TRBV29-1 and TRBJ1-4, with TRBD1 as a possible D gene (6 bases). The CDR3 is 13 residues long. Germline V gene sequence: CDR1 SQVTM, CDR2 ANQGSEA. V gave up 2 bases and J gave up 6 bases, with 10 bases separating them. The CDR3 sequence is CSVESGADEKLFF. The CDR3 region has the DNA TGCAGCGTTGAATCAGGGGCGGATGAAAAACTGTTTTTT.

This clone came up once. The CDR3 nucleotides read TGTGCCAGTACCGAGCAGGGCGGATATGGCTACACCTTC. It encodes CASTEQGGYGYTF. V and J are TRBV19 and TRBJ1-2; D might be TRBD1 (5 bases). V was pared by 7 bases and J by 5 bases, with 14 bases between. Germline lookup yields CDR1 LNHDA and CDR2 SQIVND (reference sequence). This CDR3 spans 13 amino acids.

The chain recombines TRBV10-3 with TRBJ2-1; possible D gene TRBD2, 5 bases. This CDR3 contains 14 residues. The germline V and J ends were trimmed by 4 bases and 0 bases, with 7 bases remaining between them. Germline-derived CDR1 and CDR2 are ENHRY and SYGVKD. Written as DNA, the CDR3 is TGTGCCATCAGTGCAGAGGGCTCCTACAATGAGCAGTTCTTC. This codes for CAISAEGSYNEQFF.